A single sample gave rise to the 26 T cell receptor beta chains below, sequenced in a study of STAT5B mutations in CD4+ large granular lymphocyte leukemia. The data were produced by immunoSEQ multiplex PCR, yet TCRdb's version contains in-frame clones alone and is incomplete. The sample records under 35,000 clones, approximately 79% being singletons. Sample: CD4+ T cells from blood buffy coats. These receptors were obtained from a human donor in good health.

The rearrangement links TRBV19 to TRBJ2-1; D ambiguous. Trimming removed 1 base from V and 2 bases from J, with 6 bases in between. The germline CDR1 and CDR2 sequences are LNHDA and SQIVND (reference sequence). The CDR3 has 14 amino acids. This CDR3 is CASSIGGTYNEQFF. CDR3 DNA sequence: TGTGCCAGTAGTATAGGCGGTACCTACAATGAGCAGTTCTTC.

The chain joins TRBV7-6 to TRBJ1-4; 9 nucleotides agree with TRBD1. Germline loops: CDR1 SGHVS, CDR2 FNYEAQ. After removal of 4 bases from V and 6 bases from J, the junction contained 6 bases not matched to a gene. This CDR3 comprises 15 residues. The CDR3 nucleotides are TGTGCCAGCAGCTCCCCGGGACAGGGTTATGAAAAACTGTTTTTT. It is translated as CASSSPGQGYEKLFF.

The chain links TRBV5-1 to TRBJ2-4, with 10 bases fitting TRBD2. With 0 bases clipped from V and 9 bases from J, the junction kept 15 bases outside the gene matches. The germline CDR1 and CDR2 sequences are SGHRS and YFSETQ. This CDR3 is 18 amino acids long. The CDR3 loop reads CASSLVVAGGRRLGIQYF. The DNA of the CDR3 is TGCGCCAGCAGCTTGGTAGTAGCGGGAGGACGACGTCTGGGCATTCAGTACTTC. The variable domain in full, completed from reference TRBV5-1 and TRBJ2-4, reads KAGVTQTPRYLIKTRGQQVTLSCSPISGHRSVSWYQQTPGQGLQFLFEYFSETQRNKGNFPGRFSGRQFSNSRSEMNVSTLELGDSALYLCASSLVVAGGRRLGIQYFGAGTRLSVL.

The chain recombines TRBV18 with TRBJ1-2; tentative D call: TRBD1 (5 bases). Trimming took 1 base from V and 8 from J, leaving 17 bases between them. The germline V gene has CDR1 KGHSH and CDR2 LQKENI. The CDR3 has 15 residues. CDR3 loop: CASSPQRGRGNGYTF. CDR3 sequence (DNA): TGTGCCAGCTCACCACAAAGGGGAAGAGGTAACGGCTACACCTTC. Full variable domain (remainder filled in from reference TRBV18 and TRBJ1-2): NAGVMQNPRHLVRRRGQEARLRCSPMKGHSHVYWYRQLPEEGLKFMVYLQKENIIDESGMPKERFSAEFPKEGPSILRIQQVVRGDSAAYFCASSPQRGRGNGYTFGSGTRLTVV.

The chain couples TRBV6-6 to TRBJ2-5; possibly TRBD1 or TRBD2 for D (6 bases each). The J call may be mistaken, given a closer DNA end match to TRBJ2-7. CDR3 length: 15 residues. Looked up from germline, CDR1 is MNHNY and CDR2 is SVGAGI (reference sequence). CDR3 nucleotides: TGTGCCAGCAAGACACGGTCGGGGGCCCCCTACGAGCAGTACTTC. Encoded protein: CASKTRSGAPYEQYF.

The CDR3 DNA follows: TGTGCCAGCAGTGAACCTTCCGGGACTAGGAACGAGCAGTACTTC. The encoded protein is CASSEPSGTRNEQYF. The J gene is TRBJ2-7, the V gene TRBV6-1, with 8 bases lining up with TRBD2. Germline trimming cut 2 bases from V and 5 bases from J; bases unmatched to any gene: 8. The CDR3 length is 15 residues. Germline V lookup: CDR1 MNHNS, CDR2 SASEGT.

This chain uses TRBV6-1 with TRBJ2-7; D possibly corresponds to TRBD2 (5 bases). There are 14 residues in the CDR3. Trimming removed 1 base from V and 7 bases from J, with 14 bases in between. Germline CDR1 reads MNHNS; CDR2 reads SASEGT. CDR3 sequence reads: CASSEVGSLREQYF. DNA for the CDR3: TGTGCCAGCAGTGAAGTGGGGAGCCTTCGTGAGCAGTACTTC.

This clone was counted between two and nine times. The chain carries TRBV4-2 and TRBJ1-4; tentative D call: TRBD1 (6 bases). The CDR3 covers 15 residues. Trimming left V 1 base short and J 8 bases short, with 14 bases between. Per the germline V gene, CDR1 is LGHNA and CDR2 is YNFKEQ. The CDR3 nucleotides are TGTGCCAGCAGCCAAGCTGAACAGGGCAGCGAAAAACTGTTTTTT. This encodes CASSQAEQGSEKLFF.

The chain combines TRBV5-1 with TRBJ1-1; the D gene is possibly TRBD1 (6 bases). This CDR3 region has 16 residues. Germline V gene lookup returns CDR1 SGHRS and CDR2 YFSETQ. The germline V and J ends were trimmed by 4 bases and 1 base, with 17 bases remaining between them. The CDR3 region is CASSPRTVEPNTEAFF. In DNA form, the CDR3 reads TGCGCCAGCAGCCCGCGGACAGTGGAACCGAACACTGAAGCTTTCTTT.

The chain recombines TRBV11-2 with TRBJ2-2, with D perhaps TRBD1 (5 bases). The germline CDR1 and CDR2 sequences are SGHAT and FQNNGV. The V gene lost 2 bases and the J gene lost 3 bases, with 7 bases spanning the gap. CDR3 size: 14 residues. The chain's CDR3 is CASSLRQYTGELFF. The CDR3 nucleotides are TGTGCCAGCAGCTTAAGACAGTACACCGGGGAGCTGTTTTTT.

This chain joins TRBV10-2 and TRBJ1-1; D possibly corresponds to TRBD1 (6 bases). This CDR3 has 14 residues. V lost 0 bases to trimming and J lost 7 bases, with 12 bases between them. CDR1 is WSHSY, CDR2 SAAADI, per germline. The chain's CDR3 is CASSESGGRDEAFF. In DNA form, the CDR3 reads TGCGCCAGCAGTGAGTCTGGGGGGCGGGATGAAGCTTTCTTT.

This chain connects TRBV28 to TRBJ2-5, with 8 bases lining up with TRBD1. Germline CDR1 is MDHEN and CDR2 is SYDVKM. Trimming at V came to 5 bases and at J to 5 bases, leaving 7 bases not matched to a gene. The CDR3 runs to 14 residues. This chain's CDR3 is CASSRQGARETQYF. In nucleotides, the CDR3 is TGTGCCAGCAGTCGGCAGGGGGCACGGGAGACCCAGTACTTC.

This chain joins TRBV11-2 and TRBJ1-5, with TRBD1 identical over 7 bases. V dropped 5 bases and J dropped 3; count of bases not matched to a gene: 10. The CDR3 length is 16 residues. CDR1 SGHAT and CDR2 FQNNGV come from the germline V gene. The CDR3 coding sequence is TGTGCCAGCAGCCCCCGTGCAGGGGGGACCAATCAGCCCCAGCATTTT. This gives the protein CASSPRAGGTNQPQHF.

CDR3 sequence (DNA): TGTGCCAGCAGTACGGGGACAGGCTCCAACTATGGCTACACCTTC. It is translated as CASSTGTGSNYGYTF. The rearrangement uses TRBV2 and TRBJ1-2; 8 positions agree with TRBD1. Germline V gene lookup returns CDR1 SNHLY and CDR2 FYNNEI. This CDR3 spans 15 amino acids. Unmatched junction bases numbered 7, after V lost 5 bases and J lost 2 bases.

J is TRBJ2-7 and V is TRBV4-1; a possible D gene is TRBD1 (5 bases). Germline V gene sequence: CDR1 MGHRA, CDR2 YSYEKL. The CDR3 covers 13 residues. Trimming stripped 4 bases from V and 0 bases from J, with 7 bases between. In DNA form, the CDR3 reads TGCGCCAGCAGCCCCAGGGACTCCTACGAGCAGTACTTC. This sequence encodes CASSPRDSYEQYF.

The gene calls are TRBV19 and TRBJ2-7, with 8 bases identical to TRBD2. This CDR3 contains 13 residues. Germline CDR1 LNHDA, CDR2 SQIVND (reference sequence). The trim removed 6 bases at V and 1 base at J, leaving 2 bases unmatched. The CDR3 here is CASSGLASYEQYF. DNA for the CDR3: TGTGCCAGTAGCGGACTAGCATCCTACGAGCAGTACTTC.

The chain couples TRBV19 to TRBJ1-1; no definite D call. With 3 bases removed from V and 1 base from J, the gap between germline ends came to 6 bases. Germline assignment: CDR1 LNHDA and CDR2 SQIVND (reference sequence). The CDR3 is made up of 13 amino acids. The chain's CDR3 is CASSIVRNTEAFF. As DNA, the CDR3 is TGTGCCAGTAGTATTGTCAGGAACACTGAAGCTTTCTTT.

This sequence joins TRBV11-2 and TRBJ2-7; 15 bases are a match to TRBD2. This CDR3 has 16 amino acids. Germline V lookup: CDR1 SGHAT, CDR2 FQNNGV. V shed 5 bases, J shed 5 bases, and the junction held 7 bases outside the gene matches. The CDR3 DNA sequence: TGTGCCAGCAGCGCCGGGACTAGCGGGAGGACCCACGAGCAGTACTTC. Amino acids: CASSAGTSGRTHEQYF.

The genes are TRBV2 and TRBJ1-2; 7 bases align to TRBD1. Germline CDR1 is SNHLY and CDR2 is FYNNEI. The CDR3 sequence is 12 residues long. The V segment lost 5 bases and the J segment 7 bases; nucleotides outside the gene matches: 4. The CDR3 DNA is TGTGCCAGCAGTACGACAGGGTCTGGCTACACCTTC. Translated, it gives CASSTTGSGYTF.

V gene TRBV2 combines with J gene TRBJ1-5; possibly TRBD1 for D (5 bases). This CDR3 comprises 14 residues. V was clipped by 3 bases and J by 7 bases, with 13 bases between them. CDR1 SNHLY and CDR2 FYNNEI come from the germline V gene. CDR3 nucleotide sequence: TGTGCCAGCAGTGACGGGACGTCTAGGCAGCCCCAGCATTTT. Translating gives CASSDGTSRQPQHF.

V and J are TRBV9 and TRBJ1-6, with unresolved D. CDR1 and CDR2 from the germline V gene are SGDLS and YYNGEE. V lost 4 bases and J lost 0, with 11 bases in between. This CDR3 spans 16 amino acids. Here the CDR3 reads CASSPLPSSYNSPLHF. CDR3 coding DNA: TGTGCCAGCAGCCCTCTCCCGAGCTCCTATAATTCACCCCTCCACTTT.

This clone was observed a handful of times. This chain joins TRBV5-8 and TRBJ1-6, with a tentative D call TRBD1 (5 bases). The CDR3 extends over 17 amino acids. CDR1 and CDR2 (germline): SGHTS, YDEGEE. V gave up 2 bases and J gave up 2 bases, with 14 bases separating them. CDR3 loop: CASSLLRGGTYNSPLHF. The CDR3 nucleotides read TGTGCCAGCAGCTTATTGAGGGGAGGCACCTATAATTCACCCCTCCACTTT.

The chain uses TRBV7-2 and TRBJ1-1; D uncertain. The CDR3 sequence is 13 residues long. V was shortened by 8 bases and J by 0 bases, with 10 bases between the two germline ends. Per the germline V gene, CDR1 is SGHTA and CDR2 is FQGNSA. This chain's CDR3 is CASGRSVNTEAFF. As DNA, the CDR3 is TGTGCCAGCGGGCGGTCGGTGAACACTGAAGCTTTCTTT.

To note about this clone: Distinct nucleotide sequences in the sample also encode this CDR3. This chain connects TRBV5-4 to TRBJ1-2, with 9 bases aligning to TRBD1. With 4 bases clipped from V and 4 bases from J, the junction kept 5 bases outside the gene matches. This CDR3 has 14 residues. From germline, CDR1 is SGHNT and CDR2 YYREEE (reference sequence). The CDR3 coding sequence is TGTGCCAGCAGCCCAGTGGGACAGGGCTATGGCTACACCTTC. Translated, it gives CASSPVGQGYGYTF. The full variable domain, its missing parts supplied by reference TRBV5-4 and TRBJ1-2, is ETGVTQSPTHLIKTRGQQVTLRCSSQSGHNTVSWYQQALGQGPQFIFQYYREEENGRGNFPPRFSGLQFPNYSSELNVNALELDDSALYLCASSPVGQGYGYTFGSGTRLTVV.

This chain joins TRBV30 and TRBJ1-1; TRBD1 is a possible D gene (6 bases). The ends were cut back, 2 bases at V and 6 bases at J, with 16 bases in the middle. From germline, CDR1 is GTSNPN and CDR2 SVGIG (reference sequence). CDR3 size: 14 residues. CDR3 residues: CAWSRGRGAPEAFF. The CDR3, as DNA: TGTGCCTGGAGTCGAGGCAGGGGTGCTCCTGAAGCTTTCTTT.

The J gene is TRBJ1-1, the V gene TRBV19; tentative D call: TRBD1 (5 bases). V lost 3 bases, J lost 0 bases, and 8 bases lay in between. Germline lookup yields CDR1 LNHDA and CDR2 SQIVND (reference sequence). This CDR3 is 14 amino acids long. The CDR3 sequence is CASSIRGVNTEAFF. The CDR3 nucleotides read TGTGCCAGTAGTATCCGAGGGGTGAACACTGAAGCTTTCTTT.